This TCR beta chain came from a study of T cells in Graves' hyperthyroidism and ophthalmopathy. This clonotype has at least ten counts. TCR beta CDR3 region amplification was performed from RNA transcripts. First-round RT-PCR targeting the TCR CDR3 was performed with the HTBI primer set. TCRdb used MiXCR to reprocess the multiplex PCR reads, holding one entry per CDR3 protein. In the table there are about 600,000 distinct CDR3 sequences, more than 15% of which are singletons. Diagnoses used clinical symptoms, serum thyroxine and TRAb, thyroid ultrasound and orbital computed tomography. The receptor was derived from a woman between 35 and 50 years old with Graves' ophthalmopathy. Sequenced sample: blood.

CDR3 DNA sequence: TGCGCCAGCAGCTCCTCCGACAGGGGATATGGCTACACCTTC. Translation gives CASSSSDRGYGYTF. The chain uses TRBV5-1 and TRBJ1-2, with 8 bases aligning to TRBD1. CDR1 SGHRS and CDR2 YFSETQ come from the germline V gene. V was pared by 3 bases and J by 5 bases, with 6 bases of the junction left unmatched. The CDR3 length is 14 residues.